Listed below are T cell receptor beta chains from one sample, sequenced in a study of OX40 agonist ivuxolimab in advanced cancers. Clones were read by immunoSEQ multiplex PCR, and TCRdb kept only the in-frame ones, dropping some. The sample comprises over 45,000 clones, 65% to 85% of which are singletons, and 3.1% rests with the top ten. The source was CD4+ or CD8+ T cells sorted from blood, collected in a trial of the OX40 agonist ivuxolimab. Receptors were obtained from an adult with an advanced solid tumor such as melanoma, head and neck, liver or kidney cancer. Each CDR3 is given with its conserved first and last residue. The D gene is left open where the match is weak. Clone size is given for some rows only: seen once, a few or many times, or a class if the clone is expanded.

size	D	V	J	CDR3	DNA
once	TRBD2	TRBV5-4	TRBJ2-1	CASSSGGGNWGYNEQFF	TGTGCCAGCAGCTCTGGCGGGGGGAACTGGGGTTACAATGAGCAGTTCTTC
NA	TRBD2	TRBV6-5	TRBJ2-1	CASIRGASGSNEQFF	TGTGCCAGCATTAGAGGGGCTAGCGGGAGCAATGAGCAGTTCTTC
NA	NA	TRBV28	TRBJ1-2	CASSLQPYGYTF	TGTGCCAGCAGTTTACAGCCCTATGGCTACACCTTC
NA	NA	TRBV6-5	TRBJ2-7	CASARSEYYEQYF	TGTGCCAGCGCGAGGAGTGAATACTACGAGCAGTACTTC
NA	NA	TRBV6-1	TRBJ1-2	CASSEVEGQGGYGYTF	TGTGCCAGCAGTGAAGTCGAGGGGCAGGGAGGCTATGGCTACACCTTC
NA	NA	TRBV28	TRBJ2-5	CASNYRGLEETQYF	TGTGCCAGCAACTACCGGGGGTTGGAAGAGACCCAGTACTTC
NA	NA	TRBV11-2	TRBJ2-7	CASSLGGWGEQYF	TGTGCCAGCAGCTTAGGGGGCTGGGGCGAGCAGTACTTC
NA	NA	TRBV20-1	TRBJ2-7	CSAEKRYEQYF	TGCAGTGCCGAAAAGCGCTACGAGCAGTACTTC
NA	TRBD1	TRBV7-2	TRBJ1-1	CASRRGGANTEAFF	TGTGCCAGCCGGAGAGGGGGCGCGAACACTGAAGCTTTCTTT
NA	NA	TRBV4-2	TRBJ1-2	CASSFYTESNYGYTF	TGTGCCAGCAGCTTTTACACCGAGTCTAACTATGGCTACACCTTC
NA	NA	TRBV19	TRBJ1-5	CASTTPGSNQPQHF	TGTGCCAGTACTACCCCCGGCTCCAATCAGCCCCAGCATTTT
NA	TRBD2	TRBV11-2	TRBJ2-3	CASSLPIAGGRQRDTQYF	TGTGCCAGCAGCTTGCCCATAGCGGGAGGGCGACAAAGGGATACGCAGTATTTT
NA	NA	TRBV5-1	TRBJ1-1	CASGEVSPLNTEAFF	TGCGCCAGCGGAGAGGTCAGTCCGCTGAACACTGAAGCTTTCTTT
NA	NA	TRBV4-1	TRBJ2-2	CASSLNRLANTGELFF	TGCGCCAGCAGCCTTAACAGACTAGCGAACACCGGGGAGCTGTTTTTT
NA	NA	TRBV5-6	TRBJ2-1	CASSIRLGSSYNEQFF	TGTGCCAGCAGCATTAGACTAGGGAGCTCCTACAATGAGCAGTTCTTC
NA	TRBD2	TRBV4-2	TRBJ2-1	CASSQDRSGSSEFF	TGTGCCAGCAGCCAAGATAGAAGCGGGAGTTCGGAATTCTTC
NA	NA	TRBV7-2	TRBJ1-1	CASSLSPEAFF	TGTGCCAGCAGCTTGTCCCCCGAAGCTTTCTTT
NA	TRBD1	TRBV11-2	TRBJ2-3	CASSQTGIHTDTQYF	TGTGCCAGCAGCCAGACAGGGATACACACAGATACGCAGTATTTT
NA	NA	TRBV11-2	TRBJ2-5	CASSLGVGGETQYF	TGTGCCAGCAGCTTAGGGGTAGGGGGGGAGACCCAGTACTTC
NA	NA	TRBV7-9	TRBJ2-1	CASIVIWGQSEQFF	TGTGCCAGCATCGTAATCTGGGGGCAAAGTGAGCAGTTCTTC
NA	TRBD1	TRBV7-9	TRBJ2-1	CASSPGPHGQGKVFF	TGTGCCAGCAGCCCCGGGCCCCACGGACAGGGAAAGGTGTTCTTC
once	TRBD2	TRBV5-1	TRBJ2-2	CASSLIVGGDTGELFF	TGCGCCAGCAGCTTGATTGTGGGAGGGGACACCGGGGAGCTGTTTTTT
NA	TRBD2	TRBV10-3	TRBJ2-1	CASGLAGRFNEQFF	TGTGCCAGCGGACTAGCGGGGAGGTTCAATGAGCAGTTCTTC
NA	NA	TRBV28	TRBJ1-5	CASSFSGTNNQPQHF	TGTGCCAGCAGTTTTTCAGGGACTAACAATCAGCCCCAGCATTTT
NA	TRBD2	TRBV5-1	TRBJ2-4	CASSPRESKNIQYF	TGCGCCAGCAGCCCGCGGGAGAGCAAAAACATTCAGTACTTC
NA	NA	TRBV29-1	TRBJ1-1	CSVDGLTNTEAFF	TGCAGCGTTGACGGCCTTACGAACACTGAAGCTTTCTTT
NA	TRBD1	TRBV6-5	TRBJ1-6	CASRTRTGGNSPLHF	TGTGCCAGCAGAACCCGGACAGGGGGAAATTCACCCCTCCACTTT
NA	NA	TRBV6-1	TRBJ1-1	CASSPIPGEKAFF	TGTGCCAGCAGCCCAATCCCAGGGGAAAAAGCTTTCTTT
NA	NA	TRBV25-1	TRBJ2-7	CASGSSIHWSEQYF	TGTGCCAGCGGTAGCTCCATCCATTGGTCCGAGCAGTACTTC
NA	TRBD1	TRBV19	TRBJ1-2	CASSGETGGNGYTF	TGTGCCAGTAGTGGTGAGACAGGGGGGAATGGCTACACCTTC
NA	NA	TRBV28	TRBJ2-2	CASSQGTARDRELFF	TGTGCCAGCAGTCAAGGGACCGCGAGGGACCGGGAGCTGTTTTTT
NA	NA	TRBV5-8	TRBJ1-2	CASSLSGHQLYGYTF	TGTGCCAGCAGCTTGTCCGGACATCAGCTCTATGGCTACACCTTC
once	NA	TRBV6-1	TRBJ1-6	CASSEARPPPLHF	TGTGCCAGCAGTGAAGCGCGTCCACCACCCCTCCACTTT
NA	NA	TRBV15	TRBJ1-2	CATSLHREGYTF	TGTGCCACCAGCCTCCACCGAGAGGGCTACACCTTC
NA	TRBD1	TRBV7-6	TRBJ2-7	CASSRGQEYEQYF	TGTGCCAGCAGCAGAGGACAGGAATACGAGCAGTACTTC
NA	TRBD2	TRBV9	TRBJ2-7	CASSVGAGSTYEQYF	TGTGCCAGCAGCGTAGGAGCGGGATCGACCTACGAGCAGTACTTC
few	NA	TRBV14	TRBJ2-7	CASSPQGRSYEQYF	TGTGCCAGCAGCCCCCAGGGGCGCAGCTACGAGCAGTACTTC
few	NA	TRBV13	TRBJ1-3	CASSSMGVSGNTIYF	TGTGCCAGCAGCTCCATGGGCGTCTCTGGAAACACCATATATTTT
NA	TRBD1	TRBV11-2	TRBJ2-2	CASQQDRGRGELFF	TGTGCCAGCCAGCAGGACAGGGGGCGCGGGGAGCTGTTTTTT
NA	NA	TRBV5-1	TRBJ1-2	CASSTTGHGYTF	TGCGCCAGCAGCACCACAGGGCATGGCTACACCTTC
few	NA	TRBV18	TRBJ2-5	CASSPLRLETQYF	TGTGCCAGCTCACCTTTACGGTTGGAGACCCAGTACTTC
NA	NA	TRBV7-9	TRBJ2-3	CASSHTTRDKGTDTQYF	TGTGCCAGCAGCCACACTACCCGGGACAAAGGCACAGATACGCAGTATTTT
NA	NA	TRBV5-5	TRBJ1-2	CASSPGQGRVNGYTF	TGTGCCAGCAGCCCCGGGCAGGGCAGGGTGAATGGCTACACCTTC
NA	TRBD2	TRBV6-5	TRBJ2-3	CATHSGRTRDTQYF	TGTGCCACCCACAGCGGGAGGACGAGAGATACGCAGTATTTT
NA	NA	TRBV6-6	TRBJ2-2	CASSYDYQDGGELFF	TGTGCCAGCAGTTACGACTACCAGGATGGCGGGGAGCTGTTTTTT
NA	NA	TRBV5-8	TRBJ1-4	CASSRRPTTNEKLFF	TGTGCCAGCAGCCGCAGACCTACAACTAATGAAAAACTGTTTTTT
few	NA	TRBV9	TRBJ1-6	CASSDTSGGSPLHF	TGTGCCAGCAGCGACACCTCGGGTGGGTCACCCCTCCACTTT
NA	TRBD2	TRBV5-4	TRBJ2-1	CASSFPTSGNEQFF	TGTGCCAGCAGCTTCCCGACTAGCGGCAATGAGCAGTTCTTC
NA	NA	TRBV5-1	TRBJ2-7	CASSLWGIGGSGEQYF	TGCGCCAGCAGCTTGTGGGGGATCGGGGGTTCTGGCGAGCAGTACTTC
NA	TRBD2	TRBV5-4	TRBJ2-3	CASSSGRSSSTDTQYF	TGTGCCAGCAGCTCCGGGAGGTCCTCCAGCACAGATACGCAGTATTTT
NA	NA	TRBV4-1	TRBJ2-1	CASSQGWGDFSNEQFF	TGCGCCAGCAGCCAAGGGTGGGGGGACTTCAGCAATGAGCAGTTCTTC
once	TRBD2	TRBV5-4	TRBJ2-7	CASSLAGGLYEQYF	TGTGCCAGCAGCCTTGCGGGAGGTTTGTACGAGCAGTACTTC
NA	TRBD1	TRBV5-6	TRBJ1-3	CASSPTGGTGNTIYF	TGTGCCAGCAGCCCGACAGGGGGCACGGGAAACACCATATATTTT
NA	NA	TRBV19	TRBJ1-1	CASSIDRGDNTEAFF	TGTGCCAGTAGTATAGATCGGGGAGACAACACTGAAGCTTTCTTT
once	TRBD1	TRBV5-6	TRBJ2-2	CASSLYGRGTGELFF	TGTGCCAGCAGCTTGTATGGCAGGGGGACCGGGGAGCTGTTTTTT
NA	TRBD1	TRBV29-1	TRBJ1-4	CSVGGQGNEKLFF	TGCAGCGTGGGCGGACAGGGAAATGAAAAACTGTTTTTT
NA	NA	TRBV11-2	TRBJ1-1	CASSLGADTEAFF	TGTGCCAGCAGCTTAGGGGCGGACACTGAAGCTTTCTTT
once	NA	TRBV5-4	TRBJ1-2	CASSLDFKGDHYGYTF	TGTGCCAGCAGCTTGGATTTTAAAGGGGATCACTATGGCTACACCTTC